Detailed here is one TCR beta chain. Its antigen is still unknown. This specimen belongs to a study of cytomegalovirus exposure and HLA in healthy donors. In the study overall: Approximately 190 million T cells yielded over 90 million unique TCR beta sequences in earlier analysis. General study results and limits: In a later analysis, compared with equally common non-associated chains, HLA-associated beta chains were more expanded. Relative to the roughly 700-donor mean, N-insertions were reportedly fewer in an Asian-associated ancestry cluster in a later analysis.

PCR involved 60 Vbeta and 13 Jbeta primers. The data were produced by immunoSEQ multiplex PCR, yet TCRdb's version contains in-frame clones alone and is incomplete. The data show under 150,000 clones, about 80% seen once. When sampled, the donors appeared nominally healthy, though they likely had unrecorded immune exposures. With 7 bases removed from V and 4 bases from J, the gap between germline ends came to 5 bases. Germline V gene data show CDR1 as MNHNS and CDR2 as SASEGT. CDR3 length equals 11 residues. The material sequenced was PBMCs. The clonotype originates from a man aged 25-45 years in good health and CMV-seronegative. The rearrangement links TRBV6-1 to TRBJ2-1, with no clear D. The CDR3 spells CASTTYNEQFF. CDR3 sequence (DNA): TGTGCCAGCACCACTTACAATGAGCAGTTCTTC.